This T cell receptor beta chain was captured by sequencing in a study of blood T cell repertoires in COVID-19. Study-wide background: T cells, B-cell-depleted T cells, or PBMCs provided the cDNA or gDNA that served as material.

This clone has a single count. Original analysis: Amplifying reference gene primers gave estimates of nucleated cell counts. TCRdb keeps only in-frame clones here, not all; method: immunoSEQ multiplex PCR. Clone size and V and J calls were adopted from that table, with D and trimming inferred from the DNA. This sample has some 150,000 clones, with around 90% found just once. Germline V gives CDR1 SNHLY, CDR2 FYNNEI. The ends lost 6 bases at V and 5 bases at J; junction bases unmatched: 11. The CDR3 contains 15 residues. The chain couples TRBV2 to TRBJ1-1, with TRBD1 identical over 8 bases. The source of this sequence is a woman aged 60-75 years with acute or convalescent COVID-19. The specimen was peripheral blood. This CDR3 is CASREHRTGNTEAFF. The CDR3, as DNA: TGTGCCAGCAGGGAACACCGGACAGGGAATACTGAAGCTTTCTTT.